This paragraph reports one TCR beta chain. The junction and the germline gene differ at one end; a read error may be behind it. Germline lookup yields CDR1 GTSNPN and CDR2 SVGIG (reference sequence). This CDR3 contains 16 residues. Time point in this sample: persistent/refractory GD, antithyroid drugs over 5 years with positive TRAb. Making the TCR library involved RNA that had been extracted from PBMCs. The data are from a study of regulatory T cells in long-lasting Graves disease. Combining iRepertoire HTBI primers with Arm-PCR of CDR3 regions, the authors built TCR beta libraries. TCRdb passed the multiplex PCR reads through MiXCR, listing each CDR3 protein once. The sample carries 650,000 to 700,000 distinct CDR3 sequences, about 32% recorded once.

Sample: peripheral blood mononuclear cells (PBMCs), taken when the disease was refractory, from a patient treated with antithyroid drugs. The sequence was obtained from a female donor with Graves disease. The chain recombines TRBV30 with TRBJ2-2; 10 positions match TRBD1. As DNA, the CDR3 is TGTGCCTGGGGTGTACGGGGACAGGGGATCACCGGGGAGCTGTTTTTT. Its protein product is CAWGVRGQGITGELFF.